This T cell receptor beta chain was identified in a study of cytomegalovirus exposure and HLA in healthy donors. General study findings and limits: Presence/absence analysis assumed near-uniform sequencing depth across donors. Confirmation in vitro established that a few CMV-associated chains were specific for CMV antigens. Rare sequences made up most TCRs, while some public TCRs were found in many donors.

PCR primers comprised 60 Vbeta and 13 Jbeta primers. TCRdb's table, derived via immunoSEQ multiplex PCR, lists solely in-frame clones and lacks some. Of over 100,000 clones listed, roughly 69% are singletons. The V gene lost 3 bases and the J gene lost 2 bases, with 12 bases spanning the gap. CDR1 and CDR2 (germline): KGHSH, LQKENI. The CDR3 is made up of 15 amino acids. This clone was counted only a few times. Antigen: not known. Sequencing was carried out using PBMCs. This chain links TRBV18 with TRBJ2-3; no firm D call. This clonotype was obtained from a woman in her 70s in good health and CMV-seropositive. The CDR3 sequence: CASSPSTIPTDTQYF. The CDR3 nucleotides are TGTGCCAGCTCACCCTCGACAATTCCCACAGATACGCAGTATTTT.